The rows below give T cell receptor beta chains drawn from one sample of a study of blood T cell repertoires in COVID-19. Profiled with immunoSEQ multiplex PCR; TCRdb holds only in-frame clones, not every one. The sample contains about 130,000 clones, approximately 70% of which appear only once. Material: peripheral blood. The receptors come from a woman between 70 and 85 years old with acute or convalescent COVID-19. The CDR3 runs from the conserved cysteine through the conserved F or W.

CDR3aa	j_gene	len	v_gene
CASSSGQGDTGELFF	TRBJ2-2	15	TRBV6-2/TRBV6-3
CASSLEGFGAGRQETQYF	TRBJ2-5	18	TRBV7-9
CASIGDMNTEAFF	TRBJ1-1	13	TRBV19
CAWSVERGGEQFF	TRBJ2-1	13	TRBV30
CASSLKLYTDTQYF	TRBJ2-3	14	TRBV7-2
CAISESGTSGPNTGELFF	TRBJ2-2	18	TRBV10-3
CASSLRGGRVDEQYF	TRBJ2-7	15	TRBV28
CASSLRSTSGPNEQFF	TRBJ2-1	16	TRBV7-3
CATSRDREVDTQYF	TRBJ2-3	14	TRBV15
CASSSGAGENYGYTF	TRBJ1-2	15	TRBV28
CASSELGKGHYEQYF	TRBJ2-7	15	TRBV2
CAWSRSHRSSGNTIYF	TRBJ1-3	16	TRBV30
CASSPPIAGANVLTF	TRBJ2-6	15	TRBV5-1
CASSDRGAGNTIYF	TRBJ1-3	14	TRBV6-1
CASSQGSSGDQETQYF	TRBJ2-5	16	TRBV3-1/TRBV3-2
CASSLGGLAGESAQYF	TRBJ2-3	16	TRBV7-8
CASSQGQGFNSPLHF	TRBJ1-6	15	TRBV4-3
CASSLKLAGATDTQYF	TRBJ2-3	16	TRBV3-1/TRBV3-2
CASTLQDRGTDTQYF	TRBJ2-3	15	TRBV2
CASSPEPVSYEQYF	TRBJ2-7	14	TRBV4-1
CASSVGGTGLEKLFF	TRBJ1-4	15	TRBV9
CASSPLPGTSGFSGELFF	TRBJ2-2	18	TRBV14
CASSTDRVSYEQYF	TRBJ2-7	14	TRBV19
CASTGQGSGTEAFF	TRBJ1-1	14	TRBV2
CASSLVLRGRGNTEAFF	TRBJ1-1	17	TRBV7-8
CASRVSGTGDEQYF	TRBJ2-7	14	TRBV3-1/TRBV3-2
CASSLGARGGVF	TRBJ2-3	12	TRBV12-3/TRBV12-4
CASSRGLATSYNEQFF	TRBJ2-1	16	TRBV5-5
CASSRGTSGSNEQFF	TRBJ2-1	15	TRBV6-2/TRBV6-3
CASSPATGLYGYTF	TRBJ1-2	14	TRBV6-5
CAWSRTSNQPQHF	TRBJ1-5	13	TRBV30
CASSIVPGQRGVTEAFF	TRBJ1-1	17	TRBV19
CATSIQTGAGLLATGELFF	TRBJ2-2	19	TRBV24-1
CASSTQAYGYTF	TRBJ1-2	12	TRBV19
CASSLYGAGSPLHF	TRBJ1-6	14	TRBV28
CASTMEGGSYNEQFF	TRBJ2-1	15	TRBV6-5
CASSTEAGELFF	TRBJ2-2	12	TRBV2
CASQSSGIRTDTQYF	TRBJ2-3	15	TRBV28
CASGPSAGLAGTDTQYF	TRBJ2-3	17	TRBV12-5
CASSPSGQWNTEAFF	TRBJ1-1	15	TRBV18
CASGQTYQETQYF	TRBJ2-5	13	TRBV6-5
CASSEGTAQETQYF	TRBJ2-5	14	TRBV2
CASSRENPRLNTEAFF	TRBJ1-1	16	TRBV10-2
CASSSGLAGTDTQYF	TRBJ2-3	15	TRBV19
CASSLAIGGTRRGDTQYF	TRBJ2-3	18	TRBV7-9
CASSLLVLDNYNEQFF	TRBJ2-1	16	TRBV5-6
CASSPSGEKLFF	TRBJ1-4	12	TRBV3-1/TRBV3-2
CASSSYPRTSGSYEQYF	TRBJ2-7	17	TRBV7-8
CASSQAWSGGADTQYF	TRBJ2-3	16	TRBV3-1/TRBV3-2
CASLPPSGNTIYF	TRBJ1-3	13	TRBV6-6
CASSQGATEAFF	TRBJ1-1	12	TRBV7-2
CASSVVAGFTDTQYF	TRBJ2-3	15	TRBV19
CASSLSQLAASYNEQFF	TRBJ2-1	17	TRBV27
CASSPTRDWSYEQYF	TRBJ2-7	15	TRBV28
CASSTDSGLAGQETQYF	TRBJ2-5	17	TRBV9
CASSSRDRGYEQYF	TRBJ2-7	14	TRBV27
CATSPRGGNQPQHF	TRBJ1-5	14	TRBV15
CASSWTSSSSYNEQFF	TRBJ2-1	16	TRBV5-6